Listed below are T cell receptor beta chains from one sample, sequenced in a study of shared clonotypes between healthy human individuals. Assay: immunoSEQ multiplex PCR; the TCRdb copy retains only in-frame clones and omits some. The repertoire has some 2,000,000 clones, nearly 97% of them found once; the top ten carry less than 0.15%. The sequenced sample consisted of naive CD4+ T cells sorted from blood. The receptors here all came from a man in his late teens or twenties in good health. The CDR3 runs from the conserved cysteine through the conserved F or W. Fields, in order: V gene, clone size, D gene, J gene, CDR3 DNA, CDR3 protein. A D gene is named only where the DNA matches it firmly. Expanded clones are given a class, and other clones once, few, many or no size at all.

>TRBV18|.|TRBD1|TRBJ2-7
TGTGCCAGCTCTAGAGGGGAAAGGGGGCGCGAGCAGTACTTC
CASSRGERGREQYF
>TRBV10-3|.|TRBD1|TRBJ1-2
TGTGCCATCACCGGGACAGGGGGCTATGGCTACACCTTC
CAITGTGGYGYTF
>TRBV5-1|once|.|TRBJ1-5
TGCGCCAGCAGCCCCGGGGCGTTTAGCAATCAGCCCCAGCATTTT
CASSPGAFSNQPQHF
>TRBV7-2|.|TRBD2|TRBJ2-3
TGTGCCAGCAGCCCCGCCGGGACTAGCAGTGACTTT
CASSPAGTSSDF
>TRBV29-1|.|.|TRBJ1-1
TGCAGCGTTGAATGGGGCAGGGCCATGAACACTGAAGCTTTCTTT
CSVEWGRAMNTEAFF
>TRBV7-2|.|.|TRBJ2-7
TGTGCCAGCAGCCCCCGGATAGCGACTCCTTCCTACGAGCAGTACTTC
CASSPRIATPSYEQYF
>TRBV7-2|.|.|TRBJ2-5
TGTGCCAGCAGCTTAGCGCTAGGGACCCAGTACTTC
CASSLALGTQYF
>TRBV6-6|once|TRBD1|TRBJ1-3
TGTGCCAGCAATTCCGGGACAGGTGGAGGAAACACCATATATTTT
CASNSGTGGGNTIYF
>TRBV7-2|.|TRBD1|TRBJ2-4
TGTGCCAGCAGCTCATCCAGCAGGGGCGACAGGGGGCGATACATTCAGTACTTC
CASSSSSRGDRGRYIQYF
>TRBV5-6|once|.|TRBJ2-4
TGTGCCAGCAGACTACAGGGTGTCAAAAACATTCAGTACTTC
CASRLQGVKNIQYF
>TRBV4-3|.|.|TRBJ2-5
TGCGCCAGCAGCTCCACAGGGTCCCGAGGGGAGACCCAGTACTTC
CASSSTGSRGETQYF
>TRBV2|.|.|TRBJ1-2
TGTGCCAGCAGTGAAGCTGGGGGCTACACCTTC
CASSEAGGYTF
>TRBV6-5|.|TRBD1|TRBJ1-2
TGTGCCAGCAGTTACTCTTCGCAGGGGGGGAACTATGGCTACACCTTC
CASSYSSQGGNYGYTF
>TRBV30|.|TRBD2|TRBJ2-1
TGTGCCTGGAACGGGGGGGTCCGGAGCAATGAGCAGTTCTTC
CAWNGGVRSNEQFF
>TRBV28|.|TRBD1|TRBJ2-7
TGTGCCAGCAGCCGGGACAGGGCCCCCAGTACTGACTTC
CASSRDRAPSTDF
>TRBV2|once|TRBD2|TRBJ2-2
TGTGCCAGCGGGCGGGACTACAACACCGGGGAGCTGTTTTTT
CASGRDYNTGELFF
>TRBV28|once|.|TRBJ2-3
TGTGCCAGCAGCTGGGGAAGGGATACGCAGTATTTT
CASSWGRDTQYF
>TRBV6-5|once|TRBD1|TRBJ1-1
TGTGCCAGCAGTCGGGACAGGGGGGACACTGAAGCTTTCTTT
CASSRDRGDTEAFF
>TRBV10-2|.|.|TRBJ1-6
TGCGCCAGTCAGGGCTACAATTCACCCCTCCACTTT
CASQGYNSPLHF
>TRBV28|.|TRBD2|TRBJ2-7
TGTGCCAGCAGTTACCCTCCGGGACTAGCGGGTATCTACGAGCAGTACTTC
CASSYPPGLAGIYEQYF
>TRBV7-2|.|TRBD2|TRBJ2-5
TGTGCCAGCAGGGGAGGGACTAGTGATTTCTGGGAGACCCAGTACTTC
CASRGGTSDFWETQYF
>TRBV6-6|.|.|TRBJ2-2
TGTGCCAGCAGTTACTCGGGGGGCGGAAACACCGGGGAGCTGTTTTTT
CASSYSGGGNTGELFF
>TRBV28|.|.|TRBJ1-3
TGTGCCAGCAGTAAATCCGGGACTGGAAACACCATATATTTT
CASSKSGTGNTIYF
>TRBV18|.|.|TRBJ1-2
TGTGCCAGCTCGCCAGACCTGAGCTACACCTTC
CASSPDLSYTF
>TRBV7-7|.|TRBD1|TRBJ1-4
TGTGCTAGCAGCTCGGGACAGGGGGATGAAAAACTGTTTTTT
CASSSGQGDEKLFF
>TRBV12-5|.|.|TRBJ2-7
TGTGCTAGTGGCCTAAGGAGTAGAAGGCGCAAAGGATTCTCCTACGAGCAGTACTTC
CASGLRSRRRKGFSYEQYF